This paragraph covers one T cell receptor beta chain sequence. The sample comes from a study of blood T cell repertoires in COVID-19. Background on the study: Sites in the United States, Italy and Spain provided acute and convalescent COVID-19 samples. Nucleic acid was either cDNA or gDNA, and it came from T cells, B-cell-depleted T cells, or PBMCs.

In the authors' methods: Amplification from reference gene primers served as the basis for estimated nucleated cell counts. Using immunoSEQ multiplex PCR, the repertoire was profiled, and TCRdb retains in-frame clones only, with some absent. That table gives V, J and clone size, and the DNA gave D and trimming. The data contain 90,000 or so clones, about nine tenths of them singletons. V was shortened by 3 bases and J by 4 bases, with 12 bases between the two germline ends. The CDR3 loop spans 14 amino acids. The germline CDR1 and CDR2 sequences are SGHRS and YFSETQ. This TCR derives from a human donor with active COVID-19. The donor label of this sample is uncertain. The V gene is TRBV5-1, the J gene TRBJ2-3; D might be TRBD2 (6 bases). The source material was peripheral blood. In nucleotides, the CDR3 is TGCGCCAGCAGCTGGGGAGCGGGTGCAGATACGCAGTATTTT. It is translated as CASSWGAGADTQYF. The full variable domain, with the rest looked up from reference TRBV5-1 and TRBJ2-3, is KAGVTQTPRYLIKTRGQQVTLSCSPISGHRSVSWYQQTPGQGLQFLFEYFSETQRNKGNFPGRFSGRQFSNSRSEMNVSTLELGDSALYLCASSWGAGADTQYFGPGTRLTVL.